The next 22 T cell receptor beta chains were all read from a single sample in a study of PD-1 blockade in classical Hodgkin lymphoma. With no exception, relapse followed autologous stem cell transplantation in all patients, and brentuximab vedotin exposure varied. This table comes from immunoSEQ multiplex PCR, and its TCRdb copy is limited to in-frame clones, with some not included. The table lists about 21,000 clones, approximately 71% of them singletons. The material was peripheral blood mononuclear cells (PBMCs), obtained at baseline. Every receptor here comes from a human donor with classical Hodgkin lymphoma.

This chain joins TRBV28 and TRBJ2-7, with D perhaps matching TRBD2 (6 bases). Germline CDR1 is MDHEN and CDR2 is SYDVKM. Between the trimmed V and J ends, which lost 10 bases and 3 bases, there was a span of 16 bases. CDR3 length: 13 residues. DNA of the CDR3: TGTGCCACCTCGGGGGTCCCCCTCTACGAGCAGTACTTC. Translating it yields CATSGVPLYEQYF.

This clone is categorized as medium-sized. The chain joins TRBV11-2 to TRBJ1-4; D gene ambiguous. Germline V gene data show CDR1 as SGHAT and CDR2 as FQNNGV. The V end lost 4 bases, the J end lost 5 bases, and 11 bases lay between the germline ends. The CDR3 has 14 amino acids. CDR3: CASSSSLKNEKLFF. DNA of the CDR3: TGTGCCAGCAGCTCCTCCCTCAAGAATGAAAAACTGTTTTTT.

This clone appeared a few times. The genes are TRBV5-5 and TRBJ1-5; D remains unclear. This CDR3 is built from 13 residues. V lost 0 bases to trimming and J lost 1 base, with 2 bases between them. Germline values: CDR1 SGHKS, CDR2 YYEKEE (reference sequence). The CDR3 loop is CASSLESNQPQHF. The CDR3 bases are TGTGCCAGCAGCTTGGAGAGCAATCAGCCCCAGCATTTT. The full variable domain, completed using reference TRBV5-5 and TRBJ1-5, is DAGVTQSPTHLIKTRGQQVTLRCSPISGHKSVSWYQQVLGQGPQFIFQYYEKEERGRGNFPDRFSARQFPNYSSELNVNALLLGDSALYLCASSLESNQPQHFGDGTRLSIL.

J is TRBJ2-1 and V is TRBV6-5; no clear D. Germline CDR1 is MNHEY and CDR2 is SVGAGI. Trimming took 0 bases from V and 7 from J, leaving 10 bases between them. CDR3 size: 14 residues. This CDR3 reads CASSYSNVENEQFF. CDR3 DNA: TGTGCCAGCAGTTACTCGAATGTGGAAAATGAGCAGTTCTTC.

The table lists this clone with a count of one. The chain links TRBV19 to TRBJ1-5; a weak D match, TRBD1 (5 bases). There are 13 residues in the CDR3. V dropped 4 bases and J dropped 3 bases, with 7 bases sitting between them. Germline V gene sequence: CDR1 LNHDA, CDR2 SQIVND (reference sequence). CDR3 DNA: TGTGCCAGTAGTAAGGGGACCAATCAGCCCCAGCATTTT. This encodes CASSKGTNQPQHF.

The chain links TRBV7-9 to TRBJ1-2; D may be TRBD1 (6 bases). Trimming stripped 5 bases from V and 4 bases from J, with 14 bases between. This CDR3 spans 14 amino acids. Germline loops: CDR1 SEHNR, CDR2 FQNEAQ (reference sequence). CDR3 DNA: TGTGCCAGCAGCCTAAGCCGGGACACCTATGGCTACACCTTC. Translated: CASSLSRDTYGYTF.

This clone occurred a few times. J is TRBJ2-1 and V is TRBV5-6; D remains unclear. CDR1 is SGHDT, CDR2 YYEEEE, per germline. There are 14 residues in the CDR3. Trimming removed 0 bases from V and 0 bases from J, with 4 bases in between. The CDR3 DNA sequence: TGTGCCAGCAGCTTGGAGCTCTCCTACAATGAGCAGTTCTTC. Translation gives CASSLELSYNEQFF.

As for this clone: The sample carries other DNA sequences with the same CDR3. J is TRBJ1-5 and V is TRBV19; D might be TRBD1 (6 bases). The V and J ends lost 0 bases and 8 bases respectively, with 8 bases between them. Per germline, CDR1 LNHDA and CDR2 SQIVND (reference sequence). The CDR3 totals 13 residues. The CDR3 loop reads CASSIEGGKPQHF. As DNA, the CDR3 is TGTGCCAGTAGTATAGAAGGGGGTAAGCCCCAGCATTTT.

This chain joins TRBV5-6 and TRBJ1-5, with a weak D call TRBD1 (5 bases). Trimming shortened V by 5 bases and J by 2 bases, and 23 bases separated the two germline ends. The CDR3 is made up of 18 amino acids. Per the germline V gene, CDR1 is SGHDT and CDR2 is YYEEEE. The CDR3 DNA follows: TGTGCCAGCAGTTTTTGGGGGGGAAAGGGTATGGGCAATCAGCCCCAGCATTTT. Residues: CASSFWGGKGMGNQPQHF.

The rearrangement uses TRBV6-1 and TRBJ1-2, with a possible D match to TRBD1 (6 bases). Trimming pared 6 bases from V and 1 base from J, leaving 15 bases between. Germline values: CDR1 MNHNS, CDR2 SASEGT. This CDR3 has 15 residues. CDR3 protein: CASRAPGQLNYGYTF. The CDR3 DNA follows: TGTGCCAGCAGAGCTCCGGGACAACTTAACTATGGCTACACCTTC.

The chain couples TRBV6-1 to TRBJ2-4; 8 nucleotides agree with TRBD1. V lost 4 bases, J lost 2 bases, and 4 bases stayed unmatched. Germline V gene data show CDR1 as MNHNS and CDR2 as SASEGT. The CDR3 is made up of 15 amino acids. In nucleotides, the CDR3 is TGTGCCAGCAGTGGACAGGGGTGGTCCAAAAACATTCAGTACTTC. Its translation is CASSGQGWSKNIQYF.

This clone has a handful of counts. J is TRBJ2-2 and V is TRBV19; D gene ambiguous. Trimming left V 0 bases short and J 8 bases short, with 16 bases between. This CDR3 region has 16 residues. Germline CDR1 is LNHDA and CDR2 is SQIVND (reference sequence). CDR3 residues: CASSIDRATKGGELFF. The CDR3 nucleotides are TGTGCCAGTAGTATAGATCGTGCGACCAAGGGAGGGGAGCTGTTTTTT.

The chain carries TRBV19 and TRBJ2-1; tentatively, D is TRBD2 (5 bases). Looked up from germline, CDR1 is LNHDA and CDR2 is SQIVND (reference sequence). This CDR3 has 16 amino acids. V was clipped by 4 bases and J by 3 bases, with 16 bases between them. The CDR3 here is CASSKGRGSDYNEQFF. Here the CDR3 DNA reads TGTGCCAGTAGTAAAGGACGGGGTAGTGACTACAATGAGCAGTTCTTC.

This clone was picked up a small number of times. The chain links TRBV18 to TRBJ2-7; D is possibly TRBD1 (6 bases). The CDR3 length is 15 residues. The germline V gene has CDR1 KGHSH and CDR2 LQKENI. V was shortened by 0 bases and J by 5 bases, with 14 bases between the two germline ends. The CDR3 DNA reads TGTGCCAGCTCACCACCGGGGGCAGGGTCCCACGAGCAGTACTTC. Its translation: CASSPPGAGSHEQYF.

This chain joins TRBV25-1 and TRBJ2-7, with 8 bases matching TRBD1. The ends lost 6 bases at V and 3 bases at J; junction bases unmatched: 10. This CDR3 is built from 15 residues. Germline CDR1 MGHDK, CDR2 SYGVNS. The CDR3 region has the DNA TGTGCCAGCAGGGGGGACAGGACACTAAACTACGAGCAGTACTTC. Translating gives CASRGDRTLNYEQYF.

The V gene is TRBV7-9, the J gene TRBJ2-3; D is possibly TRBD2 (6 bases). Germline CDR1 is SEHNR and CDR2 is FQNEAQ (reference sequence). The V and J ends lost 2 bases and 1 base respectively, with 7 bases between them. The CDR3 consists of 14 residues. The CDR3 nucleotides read TGTGCCAGCAGCTTAACGGGGGGCACAGATACGCAGTATTTT. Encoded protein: CASSLTGGTDTQYF.

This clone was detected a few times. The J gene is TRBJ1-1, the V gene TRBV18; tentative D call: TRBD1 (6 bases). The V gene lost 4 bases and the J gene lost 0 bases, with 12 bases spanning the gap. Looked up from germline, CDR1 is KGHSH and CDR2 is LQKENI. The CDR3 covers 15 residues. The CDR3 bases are TGTGCCAGCTCACTAAGGGGACAAATGAACACTGAAGCTTTCTTT. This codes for CASSLRGQMNTEAFF.

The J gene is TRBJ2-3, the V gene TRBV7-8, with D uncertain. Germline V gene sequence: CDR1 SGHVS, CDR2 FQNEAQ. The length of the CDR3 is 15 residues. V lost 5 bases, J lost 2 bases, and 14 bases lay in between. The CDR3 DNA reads TGTGCCAGCAGCCGAGACGGATCTCTCACAGATACGCAGTATTTT. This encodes CASSRDGSLTDTQYF. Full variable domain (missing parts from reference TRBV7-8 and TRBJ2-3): GAGVSQSPRYKVAKRGQDVALRCDPISGHVSLFWYQQALGQGPEFLTYFQNEAQLDKSGLPSDRFFAERPEGSVSTLKIQRTQQEDSAVYLCASSRDGSLTDTQYFGPGTRLTVL.

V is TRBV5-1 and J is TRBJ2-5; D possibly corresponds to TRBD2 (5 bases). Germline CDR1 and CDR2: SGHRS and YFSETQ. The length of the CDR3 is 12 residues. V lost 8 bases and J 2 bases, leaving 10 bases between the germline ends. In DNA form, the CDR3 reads TGCGCCAGTAGCCGGGATCAAGAGACCCAGTACTTC. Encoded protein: CASSRDQETQYF.

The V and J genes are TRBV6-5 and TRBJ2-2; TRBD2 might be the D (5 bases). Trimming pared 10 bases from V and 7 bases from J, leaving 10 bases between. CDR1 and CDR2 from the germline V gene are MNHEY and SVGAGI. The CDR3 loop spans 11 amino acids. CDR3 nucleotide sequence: TGTGCCACCCGGGGTGTCGGGGAGCTGTTTTTT. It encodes CATRGVGELFF.

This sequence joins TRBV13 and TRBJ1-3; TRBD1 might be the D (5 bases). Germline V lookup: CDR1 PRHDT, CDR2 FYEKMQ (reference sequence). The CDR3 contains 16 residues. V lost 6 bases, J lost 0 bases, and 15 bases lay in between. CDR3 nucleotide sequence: TGTGCCAGCAGACACGCGGGACGGAGCTCTGGAAACACCATATATTTT. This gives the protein CASRHAGRSSGNTIYF.

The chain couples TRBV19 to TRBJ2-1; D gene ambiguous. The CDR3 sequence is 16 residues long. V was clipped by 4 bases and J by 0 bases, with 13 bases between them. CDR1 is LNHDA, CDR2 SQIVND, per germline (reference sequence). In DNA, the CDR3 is TGTGCCAGTAGTAGCCCTAGTCGAAGCTCCTACAATGAGCAGTTCTTC. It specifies CASSSPSRSSYNEQFF. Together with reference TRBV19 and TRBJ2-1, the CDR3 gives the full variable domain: DGGITQSPKYLFRKEGQNVTLSCEQNLNHDAMYWYRQDPGQGLRLIYYSQIVNDFQKGDIAEGYSVSREKKESFPLTVTSAQKNPTAFYLCASSSPSRSSYNEQFFGPGTRLTVL.